The 2 T cell receptor beta chains below come from one sample, sequenced in a study of early T cells in non-severe SARS-CoV-2 infection. TCRdb redid the calling of the 5' RACE reads with MiXCR, one entry per CDR3 protein. The table records tens of thousands of distinct CDR3 sequences, roughly 12% of them present only once. Sequencing was carried out using whole blood. These receptors were taken from an adult who was a healthcare worker with PCR-confirmed SARS-CoV-2 infection or an uninfected control (not recorded which).

This clonotype has a handful of counts. The chain employs TRBV6-1 and TRBJ2-2, with D hard to call. From germline, CDR1 is MNHNS and CDR2 SASEGT. Deletions cut 11 bases from V and 0 bases from J, with 13 bases between. This CDR3 is built from 14 residues. The CDR3 is CAPNDTSNTGELFF. The CDR3 DNA reads as TGTGCCCCGAACGACACGTCGAACACCGGGGAGCTGTTTTTT.

This clonotype was observed at least ten times. V and J are TRBV7-3 and TRBJ1-2, with D perhaps TRBD1 (6 bases). V was trimmed by 5 bases and J by 8 bases, leaving 21 bases between them. Germline V gives CDR1 SGHTA, CDR2 FQGTGA. The CDR3 spans 15 residues. CDR3 bases: TGTGCCAGCAGCCACCCGACGGGGGGGCGCGGAGGCTACACCTTC. Translation: CASSHPTGGRGGYTF.